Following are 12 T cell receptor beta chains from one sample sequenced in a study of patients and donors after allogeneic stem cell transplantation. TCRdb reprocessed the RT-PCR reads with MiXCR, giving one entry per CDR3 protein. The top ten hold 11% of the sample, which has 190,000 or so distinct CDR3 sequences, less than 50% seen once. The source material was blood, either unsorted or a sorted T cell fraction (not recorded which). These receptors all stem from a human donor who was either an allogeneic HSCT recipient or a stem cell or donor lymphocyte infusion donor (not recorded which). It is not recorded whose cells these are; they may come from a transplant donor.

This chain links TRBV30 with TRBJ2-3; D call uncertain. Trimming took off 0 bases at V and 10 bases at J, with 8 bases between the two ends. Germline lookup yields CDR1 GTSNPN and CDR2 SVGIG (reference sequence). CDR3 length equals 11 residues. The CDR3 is CAWSVSEAQYF. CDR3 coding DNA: TGTGCCTGGAGTGTATCTGAAGCGCAGTATTTT.

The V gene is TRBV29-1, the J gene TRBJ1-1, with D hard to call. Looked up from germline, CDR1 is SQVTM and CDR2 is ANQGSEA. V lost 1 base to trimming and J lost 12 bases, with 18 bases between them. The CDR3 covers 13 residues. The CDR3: CSVEGVPPYGTFF. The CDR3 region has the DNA TGCAGCGTTGAAGGGGTCCCACCGTACGGTACTTTCTTT.

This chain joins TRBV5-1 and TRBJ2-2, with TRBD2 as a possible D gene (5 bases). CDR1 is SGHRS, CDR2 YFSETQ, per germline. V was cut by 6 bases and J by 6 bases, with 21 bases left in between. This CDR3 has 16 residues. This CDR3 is CASTPPGGPNPGELFF. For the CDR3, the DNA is TGCGCCAGCACCCCTCCCGGCGGGCCCAACCCCGGGGAGCTGTTTTTT.

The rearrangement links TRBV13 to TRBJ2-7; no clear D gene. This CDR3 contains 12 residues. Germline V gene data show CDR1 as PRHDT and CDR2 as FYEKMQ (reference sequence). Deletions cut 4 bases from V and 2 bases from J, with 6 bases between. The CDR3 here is CASSSRPYEQYF. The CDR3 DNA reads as TGTGCCAGCAGCTCTCGCCCCTACGAGCAGTACTTC.

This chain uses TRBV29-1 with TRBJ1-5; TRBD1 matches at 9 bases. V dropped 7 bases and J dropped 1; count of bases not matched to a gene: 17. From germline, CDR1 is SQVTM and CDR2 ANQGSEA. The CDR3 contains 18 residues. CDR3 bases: TGCAGCGACACCCACTTGGACAGGGGAGTAAAGAGCAATCAGCCCCAGCATTTT. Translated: CSDTHLDRGVKSNQPQHF.

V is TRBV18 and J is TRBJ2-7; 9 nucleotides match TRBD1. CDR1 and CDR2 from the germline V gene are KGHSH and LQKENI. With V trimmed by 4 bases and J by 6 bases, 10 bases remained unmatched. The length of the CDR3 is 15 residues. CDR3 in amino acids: CASSLVRDRAGEQYF. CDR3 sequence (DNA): TGTGCCAGCTCACTCGTCCGGGACAGGGCTGGCGAGCAGTACTTC. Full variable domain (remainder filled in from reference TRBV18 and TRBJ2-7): NAGVMQNPRHLVRRRGQEARLRCSPMKGHSHVYWYRQLPEEGLKFMVYLQKENIIDESGMPKERFSAEFPKEGPSILRIQQVVRGDSAAYFCASSLVRDRAGEQYFGPGTRLTVT.

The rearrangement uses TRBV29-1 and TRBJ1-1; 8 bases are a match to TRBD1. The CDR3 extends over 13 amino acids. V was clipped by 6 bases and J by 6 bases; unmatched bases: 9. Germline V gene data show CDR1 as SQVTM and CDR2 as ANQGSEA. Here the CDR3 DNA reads TGCAGCGTCTCTGGACAGGGATTGGCTGAAGCTTTCTTT. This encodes CSVSGQGLAEAFF.

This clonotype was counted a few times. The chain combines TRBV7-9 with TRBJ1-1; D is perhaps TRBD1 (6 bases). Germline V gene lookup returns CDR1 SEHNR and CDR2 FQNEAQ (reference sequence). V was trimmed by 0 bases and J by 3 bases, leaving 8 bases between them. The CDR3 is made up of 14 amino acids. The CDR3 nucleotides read TGTGCCAGCAGCTTAGCAGGGGGTTACACTGAAGCTTTCTTT. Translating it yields CASSLAGGYTEAFF.

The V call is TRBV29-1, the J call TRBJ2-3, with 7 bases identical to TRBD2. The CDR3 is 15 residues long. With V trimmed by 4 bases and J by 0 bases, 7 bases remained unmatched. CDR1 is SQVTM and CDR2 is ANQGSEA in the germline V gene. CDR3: CSVGRAGVSTDTQYF. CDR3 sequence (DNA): TGCAGCGTTGGTAGGGCGGGGGTTAGCACAGATACGCAGTATTTT.

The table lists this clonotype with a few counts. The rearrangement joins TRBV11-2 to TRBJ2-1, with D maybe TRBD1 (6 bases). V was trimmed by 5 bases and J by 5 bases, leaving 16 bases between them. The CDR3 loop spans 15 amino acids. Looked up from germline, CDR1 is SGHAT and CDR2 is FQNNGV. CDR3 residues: CASSLSTGNNNEQFF. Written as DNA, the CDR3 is TGTGCCAGCAGCCTCAGTACAGGGAACAACAATGAGCAGTTCTTC.

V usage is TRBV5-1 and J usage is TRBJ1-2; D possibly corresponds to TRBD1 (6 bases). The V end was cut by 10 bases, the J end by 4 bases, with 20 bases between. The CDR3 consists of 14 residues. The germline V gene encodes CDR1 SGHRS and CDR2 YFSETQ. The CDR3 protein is CALRTGAEGYGYTF. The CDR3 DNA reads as TGCGCCCTCCGCACGGGGGCGGAGGGCTATGGCTACACCTTC.

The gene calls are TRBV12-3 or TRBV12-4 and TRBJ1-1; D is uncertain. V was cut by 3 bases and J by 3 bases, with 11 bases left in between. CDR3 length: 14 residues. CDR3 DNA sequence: TGTGCCAGCAGTTTCCGGCAGGATGACACTGAAGCTTTCTTT. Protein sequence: CASSFRQDDTEAFF.